The clone carrying this T cell receptor (beta chain) occurred many times. This CDR3 is 16 amino acids long. V lost 5 bases, J lost 6 bases, and 20 bases lay in between. CDR1 and CDR2 (germline): SGHTA, FQGNSA. This sample was taken from a study of T cell repertoires in cytomegalovirus infection. Study in general: Both CMV infection and a matching HLA type were indicated by public TCR beta signatures.

TCRdb fed the reads into MiXCR, producing one record per CDR3 protein. The sample holds hundreds of thousands of distinct CDR3 sequences; 20% to 25% are singletons and the top ten take under 8.5%. Sequencing input: CD8+ T cells from PBMCs. This receptor was identified in a human donor in good health (CMV status not recorded). Some clones in this sample may be carry-over from other donors' samples. The rearrangement uses TRBV7-2 and TRBJ1-5, with no clear D. CDR3 in amino acids: CASSDQWLKGSQPQHF. The CDR3 DNA reads as TGTGCCAGCAGCGACCAATGGCTAAAAGGGAGTCAGCCCCAGCATTTT.